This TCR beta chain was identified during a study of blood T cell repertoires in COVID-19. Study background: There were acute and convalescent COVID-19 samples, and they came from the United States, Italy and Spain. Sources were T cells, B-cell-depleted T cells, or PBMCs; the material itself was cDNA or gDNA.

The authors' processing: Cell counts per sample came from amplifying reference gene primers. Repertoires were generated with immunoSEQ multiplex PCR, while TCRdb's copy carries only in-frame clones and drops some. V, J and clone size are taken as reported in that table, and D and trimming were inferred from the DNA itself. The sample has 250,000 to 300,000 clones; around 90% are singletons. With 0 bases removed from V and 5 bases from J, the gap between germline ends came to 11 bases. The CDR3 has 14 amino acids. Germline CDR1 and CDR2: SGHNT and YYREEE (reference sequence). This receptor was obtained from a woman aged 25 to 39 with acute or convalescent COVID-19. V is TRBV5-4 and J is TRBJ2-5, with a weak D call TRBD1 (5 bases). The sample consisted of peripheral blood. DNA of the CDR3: TGTGCCAGCAGCTTGGAAGGGGCACGGGAGACCCAGTACTTC. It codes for CASSLEGARETQYF.